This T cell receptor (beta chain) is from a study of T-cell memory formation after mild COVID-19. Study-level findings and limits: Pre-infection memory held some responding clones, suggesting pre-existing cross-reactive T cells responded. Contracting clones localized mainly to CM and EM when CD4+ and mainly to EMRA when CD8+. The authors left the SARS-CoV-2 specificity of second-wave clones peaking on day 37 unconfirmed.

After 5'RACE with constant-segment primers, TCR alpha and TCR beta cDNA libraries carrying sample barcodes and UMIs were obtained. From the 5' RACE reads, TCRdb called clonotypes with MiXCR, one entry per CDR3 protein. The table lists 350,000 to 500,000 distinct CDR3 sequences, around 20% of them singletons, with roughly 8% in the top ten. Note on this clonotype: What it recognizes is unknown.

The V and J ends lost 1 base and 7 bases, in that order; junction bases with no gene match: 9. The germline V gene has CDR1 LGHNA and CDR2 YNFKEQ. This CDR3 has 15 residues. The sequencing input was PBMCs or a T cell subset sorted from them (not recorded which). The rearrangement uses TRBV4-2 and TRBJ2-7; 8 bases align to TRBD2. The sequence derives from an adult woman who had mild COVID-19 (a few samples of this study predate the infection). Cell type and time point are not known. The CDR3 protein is CASSQVLAGIGEQYF. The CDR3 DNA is TGTGCCAGCAGCCAAGTTTTAGCGGGGATCGGAGAGCAGTACTTC.